This entry concerns a single T cell receptor (beta chain). V was clipped by 0 bases and J by 8 bases, with 17 bases between them. This CDR3 is built from 15 residues. CDR1 SGDLS and CDR2 YYNGEE come from the germline V gene. Measured with immunoSEQ multiplex PCR; TCRdb has only the in-frame clones, and not every one. The profile shows 26,000 or so clones, roughly 60% of them singletons. This specimen belongs to a study of cytotoxic CD8 clonotypes in ibrutinib-treated CLL. Study-level background: Samples yielded averages of about 250,000 productive templates and fewer than 95,000 productive rearrangements.

The TCR originated in a human donor with chronic lymphocytic leukemia. Source: PBMCs, taken before ibrutinib treatment. The chain is built from TRBV9 and TRBJ1-2; a weak D match, TRBD1 (5 bases). CDR3: CASSVGGGQGLGYTF. The CDR3 DNA reads as TGTGCCAGCAGCGTAGGGGGAGGGCAGGGCCTCGGCTACACCTTC.